This T cell receptor (beta chain) was identified in a study of cytomegalovirus exposure and HLA in healthy donors. This clone was counted a few times. No antigen is known for it. Study-wide findings and caveats: In a later analysis, the majority of CMV-associated beta chains seemingly showed HLA restriction.

PCR was performed using 60 Vbeta and 13 Jbeta primers. Produced via immunoSEQ multiplex PCR; TCRdb's table is partial and in-frame only. The sample carries 90,000 to 150,000 clones, 74% recorded once. The receptor was derived from a human donor in good health. Input material: PBMCs.

CDR3 loop: CASTQGTHTGELFF. The CDR3 DNA reads TGTGCCAGTACACAGGGGACCCACACCGGGGAGCTGTTTTTT. The V and J genes are TRBV19 and TRBJ2-2; TRBD1 matches at 7 bases. The CDR3 length is 14 residues. The V gene end was trimmed by 7 bases and the J gene end by 3 bases; junction bases not matched to a gene: 5. Germline V gives CDR1 LNHDA, CDR2 SQIVND (reference sequence).